This T cell receptor (beta chain) was retrieved from a study of blood T cell repertoires in COVID-19. Whole-study context: Collection of acute and convalescent COVID-19 samples took place in the United States, Italy and Spain.

Participants reported their clinical history, and cohort assignment relied on those reports. Recovered status in Cohort 3 required two negative PCRs, clearance, or symptom resolution. Authors' processing steps: Reference gene primers were amplified, and this amplification served to estimate nucleated cell counts. Sequencing used immunoSEQ multiplex PCR; TCRdb keeps in-frame clones, though not all of them. That table is the source of V, J and clone size, and D and trimming were worked out from the DNA. The sample lists about 370,000 clones; around 91% were seen once. This CDR3 has 15 amino acids. V was pared by 3 bases and J by 3 bases, with 5 bases of the junction left unmatched. CDR1 LGHDT and CDR2 YNNKEL come from the germline V gene (reference sequence).

The TCR comes from a man aged 18 to 35 who had recovered from COVID-19. V and J are TRBV3-1 (or the pseudogene TRBV3-2) and TRBJ1-1, with 9 bases matching TRBD1. Sequenced: PBMCs or T cells enriched from blood (not recorded which). The CDR3 protein is CASSHRRQGDTEAFF. The DNA of the CDR3 is TGTGCCAGCAGCCATCGCCGACAGGGGGACACTGAAGCTTTCTTT.